This TCR beta chain was documented in a study of blood T cell repertoires in COVID-19. Across the whole study: Some COVID-19 samples were acute and others convalescent; all came from the United States, Italy and Spain. Sample material is recorded as cDNA or gDNA derived from T cells, B-cell-depleted T cells, or PBMCs.

Germline V CDR1 and CDR2: DFQATT, SNEGSKA (reference sequence). The CDR3 is 13 amino acids. Trimming cost V 3 bases and J 2 bases; bases outside gene matches: 4. As originally analysed: Estimates of nucleated cell counts were drawn from the amplification of reference gene primers. Repertoires were generated with immunoSEQ multiplex PCR, while TCRdb's copy carries only in-frame clones and drops some. The V and J calls and clone size are taken from that table; D and trimming were inferred from the DNA. The sample has some 220,000 clones; 87% are singletons. Sequencing was carried out using peripheral blood. V usage is TRBV20-1 and J usage is TRBJ2-7; 7 bases agree with TRBD2. The clonotype was recovered from a woman aged 18-29 years who had recovered from COVID-19. The DNA for the CDR3 is TGCAGTGCTAGTCCCCGGGGGGCCTACGAGCAGTACTTC. Amino acid sequence: CSASPRGAYEQYF.